Sequencing of this T cell receptor beta chain was carried out in a study of radiotherapy plus CTLA-4 blockade in lung cancer. This clone was recorded a few times. Its antigen remains unknown. This CDR3 has 15 residues. Germline loops: CDR1 MNHEY, CDR2 SVGAGI. V was clipped by 5 bases and J by 4 bases; unmatched bases: 10. Profiled with immunoSEQ multiplex PCR; TCRdb holds only in-frame clones, not every one. The sample lists 81,000 or so clones, approximately 84% seen once, with about 0.79% in the top ten. Whole-study results and caveats: Tumor-derived TCR clones expanded in blood after radiotherapy plus ipilimumab. Reported findings show early blood T cell clone dynamics, with interferon-beta, best predicted response.

Chemo-refractory metastatic non-small-cell lung cancer patients were treated with focal radiation plus CTLA-4 blockade with ipilimumab. The origin of this receptor is a human donor with non-small cell lung cancer who had stable disease on radiotherapy plus ipilimumab. The chain carries TRBV6-5 and TRBJ1-1; 7 nucleotides agree with TRBD1. Sequencing used peripheral blood, obtained from a patient treated with radiotherapy plus ipilimumab. CDR3 sequence: CASSRHGQAGTEAFF. As DNA, the CDR3 is TGTGCCAGCAGTCGCCACGGACAGGCGGGCACTGAAGCTTTCTTT.